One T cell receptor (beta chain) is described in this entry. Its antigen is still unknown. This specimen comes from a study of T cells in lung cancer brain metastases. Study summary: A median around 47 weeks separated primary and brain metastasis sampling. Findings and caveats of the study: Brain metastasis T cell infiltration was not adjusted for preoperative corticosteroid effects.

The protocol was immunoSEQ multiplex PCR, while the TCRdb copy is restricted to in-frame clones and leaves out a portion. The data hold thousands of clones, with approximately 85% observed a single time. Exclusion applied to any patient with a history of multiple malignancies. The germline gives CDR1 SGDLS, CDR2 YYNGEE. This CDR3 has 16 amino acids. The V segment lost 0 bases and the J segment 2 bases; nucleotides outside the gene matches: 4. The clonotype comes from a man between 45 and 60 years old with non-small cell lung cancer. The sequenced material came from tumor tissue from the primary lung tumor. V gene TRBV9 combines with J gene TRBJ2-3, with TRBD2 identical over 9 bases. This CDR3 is CASSVAAGGVTDTQYF. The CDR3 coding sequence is TGTGCCAGCAGCGTAGCAGCGGGAGGAGTCACAGATACGCAGTATTTT. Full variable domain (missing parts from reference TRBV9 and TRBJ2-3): DSGVTQTPKHLITATGQRVTLRCSPRSGDLSVYWYQQSLDQGLQFLIQYYNGEERAKGNILERFSAQQFPDLHSELNLSSLELGDSALYFCASSVAAGGVTDTQYFGPGTRLTVL.